Presented here are 9 T cell receptor beta chains from one specimen sequenced in a study of blood T cell repertoires in COVID-19 (TCRdb year 2020). The protocol used for the library was the immunoSEQ multiplex PCR assay. As stored in TCRdb, this immuneACCESS dataset retains in-frame rearrangements with V and J assigned. A fraction of the clones does not appear; measured against another copy, unresolved V genes explain less than half of the discrepancy, and the remainder lacks a known reason. Within this sample are about 170,000 clones, with about 85% of them counted one time only. About 14% of the sample is held by the ten biggest clonotypes. The sequenced material came from peripheral blood. The receptors originated from a woman aged 70-85 years with COVID-19, enrolled during active disease.

V gene TRBV9 combines with J gene TRBJ2-3; D is undetermined. This CDR3 has 15 residues. The germline V and J ends were trimmed by 0 bases and 2 bases, with 10 bases remaining between them. Germline CDR1 reads SGDLS; CDR2 reads YYNGEE. Here the CDR3 reads CASSVGRGYTDTQYF. The CDR3 nucleotides read TGTGCCAGCAGCGTAGGAAGAGGTTACACAGATACGCAGTATTTT.

The CDR3 loop is CATSMDRNTEAFF. The DNA of the CDR3 is TGTGCCACCAGCATGGACAGGAACACTGAAGCTTTCTTT. V and J are TRBV15 and TRBJ1-1; tentatively, D is TRBD1 (6 bases). The CDR3 is made up of 13 amino acids. The germline V gene has CDR1 LNHNV and CDR2 YYDKDF (reference sequence). The germline V and J ends were trimmed by 4 bases and 1 base, with 7 bases remaining between them.

The chain couples TRBV2 to TRBJ2-7; possibly TRBD1 for D (5 bases). The CDR3 length is 13 residues. Trimming took off 11 bases at V and 5 bases at J, with 19 bases between the two ends. Germline CDR1 reads SNHLY; CDR2 reads FYNNEI. The CDR3 nucleotides read TGTGCCGGCTCCAGGCAGGGTAACCACGAGCAGTACTTC. Translation: CAGSRQGNHEQYF.

This chain links TRBV24-1 with TRBJ2-7; 11 bases are shared with TRBD2. The V gene's germline CDR1 is KGHDR and CDR2 SFDVKD. This CDR3 has 16 amino acids. Unmatched junction bases numbered 6, after V lost 4 bases and J lost 2 bases. Written as DNA, the CDR3 is TGTGCCACCAGTGACCCCGGGACTAGCGGCACCTACGAGCAGTACGTC. It encodes CATSDPGTSGTYEQYV.

The V call is TRBV28, the J call TRBJ2-7; 9 positions agree with TRBD1. This CDR3 has 19 amino acids. The germline V gene has CDR1 MDHEN and CDR2 SYDVKM. Germline trimming cut 7 bases from V and 4 bases from J; bases unmatched to any gene: 23. The chain's CDR3 is CASNPSAGTGPPGVYEQYF. The CDR3 nucleotides are TGTGCCAGCAACCCGTCCGCCGGGACAGGGCCGCCGGGGGTTTACGAGCAGTACTTC.

The V and J genes are TRBV12-5 and TRBJ1-5; D ambiguous. The CDR3 has 14 residues. Germline V lookup: CDR1 LGHNT, CDR2 FRNRAP. Trimming shortened V by 3 bases and J by 3 bases, and 9 bases separated the two germline ends. Written as DNA, the CDR3 is TGTGCTAGTGGTTTAATAAGCGTCAATCAGCCCCAGCATTTT. As protein: CASGLISVNQPQHF.

This chain connects TRBV27 to TRBJ1-6, with D perhaps TRBD1 (6 bases). The CDR3 consists of 15 residues. The V and J ends lost 8 bases and 9 bases respectively, with 20 bases between them. Germline lookup yields CDR1 MNHEY and CDR2 SMNVEV (reference sequence). The CDR3 region has the DNA TGTGCCAGCCGACCTGGGACACAGGGAAGTTCACCCCTCCACTTT. Translation gives CASRPGTQGSSPLHF.

The chain links TRBV27 to TRBJ2-3, with unresolved D. Germline loops: CDR1 MNHEY, CDR2 SMNVEV (reference sequence). This CDR3 has 12 amino acids. With 9 bases removed from V and 0 bases from J, the gap between germline ends came to 7 bases. The CDR3 here is CASRTSTDTQYF. The CDR3 DNA reads as TGTGCCAGTCGAACTAGCACAGATACGCAGTATTTT.

The V gene is TRBV9, the J gene TRBJ2-7; possible D gene TRBD2, 6 bases. The CDR3 totals 15 residues. Germline lookup yields CDR1 SGDLS and CDR2 YYNGEE. The V end lost 0 bases, the J end lost 0 bases, and 10 bases lay between the germline ends. The DNA of the CDR3 is TGTGCCAGCAGCGTAGGGGCGGGAATCTCCTACGAGCAGTACTTC. Its protein product is CASSVGAGISYEQYF.